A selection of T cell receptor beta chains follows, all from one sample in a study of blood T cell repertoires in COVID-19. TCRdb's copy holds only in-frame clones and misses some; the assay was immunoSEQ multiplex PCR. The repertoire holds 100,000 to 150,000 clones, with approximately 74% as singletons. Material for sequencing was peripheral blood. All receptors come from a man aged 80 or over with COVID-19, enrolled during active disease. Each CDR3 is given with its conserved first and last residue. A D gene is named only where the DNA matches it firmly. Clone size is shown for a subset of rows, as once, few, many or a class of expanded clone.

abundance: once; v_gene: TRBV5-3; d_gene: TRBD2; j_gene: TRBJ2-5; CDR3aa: CARSRVREVQETQYF; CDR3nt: TGTGCCAGAAGCCGAGTACGGGAGGTCCAAGAGACCCAGTACTTC
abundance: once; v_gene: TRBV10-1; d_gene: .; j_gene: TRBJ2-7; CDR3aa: CASTSDRPTFSYEQYF; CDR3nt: TGCGCCAGCACCTCAGACAGACCCACCTTCTCCTACGAGCAGTACTTC
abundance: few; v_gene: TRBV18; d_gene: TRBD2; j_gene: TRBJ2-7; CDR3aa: CASSPSGSAYEQYF; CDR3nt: TGTGCCAGCTCACCTAGCGGGAGCGCTTACGAGCAGTACTTC
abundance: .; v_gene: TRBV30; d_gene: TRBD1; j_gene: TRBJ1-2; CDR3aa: CAWSVTGGGYGYTF; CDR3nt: TGTGCCTGGAGTGTGACAGGGGGAGGCTATGGCTACACCTTC
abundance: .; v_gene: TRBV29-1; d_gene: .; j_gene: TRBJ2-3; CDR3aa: CGSSGQRGTDTQYF; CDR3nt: TGCGGATCGTCAGGGCAGCGGGGCACAGATACGCAGTATTTT
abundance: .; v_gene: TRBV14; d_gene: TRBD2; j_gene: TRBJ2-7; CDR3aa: CASSLCGGGGSYEQYF; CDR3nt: TGTGCCAGCAGCCTCTGCGGCGGCGGGGGGTCCTACGAGCAGTACTTC
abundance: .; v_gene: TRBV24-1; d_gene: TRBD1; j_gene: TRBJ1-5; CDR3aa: CATSDRDRDVDQPQHF; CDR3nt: TGTGCCACCAGTGATCGGGACAGGGACGTGGATCAGCCCCAGCATTTT
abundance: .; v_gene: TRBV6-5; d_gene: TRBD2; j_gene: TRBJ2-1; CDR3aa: CASSPGLAGGNEQFF; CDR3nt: TGTGCCAGCAGTCCCGGACTAGCGGGAGGCAATGAGCAGTTCTTC
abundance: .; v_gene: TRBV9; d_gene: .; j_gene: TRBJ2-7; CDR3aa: CASSVAHNYEQYF; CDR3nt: TGTGCCAGCAGCGTGGCCCATAACTACGAGCAGTACTTC
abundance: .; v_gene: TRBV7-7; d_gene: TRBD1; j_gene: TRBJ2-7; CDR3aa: CASSQPTGVPTYEQYF; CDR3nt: TGTGCTAGCAGCCAACCTACAGGGGTACCTACCTACGAGCAGTACTTC
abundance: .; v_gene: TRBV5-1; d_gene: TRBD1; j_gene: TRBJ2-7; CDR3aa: CASSTTGGGEQYF; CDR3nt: TGCGCCAGCAGCACTACAGGGGGCGGCGAGCAGTACTTC
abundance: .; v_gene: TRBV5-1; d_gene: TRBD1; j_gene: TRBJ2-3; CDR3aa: CASSSGDRTTDTQYF; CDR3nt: TGCGCCAGCAGCTCGGGGGACAGGACCACAGATACGCAGTATTTT
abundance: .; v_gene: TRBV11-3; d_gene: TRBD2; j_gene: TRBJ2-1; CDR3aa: CASSSGLGSYNEQFF; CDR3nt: TGTGCCAGCAGCTCAGGACTAGGTTCCTACAATGAGCAGTTCTTC
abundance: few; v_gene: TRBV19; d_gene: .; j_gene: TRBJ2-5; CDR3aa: CASSMGGAQETQYF; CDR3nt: TGTGCCAGTAGTATGGGGGGGGCCCAAGAGACCCAGTACTTC
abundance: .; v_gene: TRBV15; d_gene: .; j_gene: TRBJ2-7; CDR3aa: CATSRDRDYEQYF; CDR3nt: TGTGCCACCAGCAGAGACAGGGACTACGAGCAGTACTTC
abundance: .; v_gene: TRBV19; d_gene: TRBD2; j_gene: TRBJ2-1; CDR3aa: CASSILEAGDNEQFF; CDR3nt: TGTGCCAGTAGTATATTGGAAGCGGGAGACAATGAGCAGTTCTTC
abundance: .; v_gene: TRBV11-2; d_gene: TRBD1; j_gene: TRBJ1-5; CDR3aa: CASSPGTGSGLGNQPQHF; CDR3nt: TGTGCCAGCAGCCCCGGGACAGGATCCGGACTTGGCAATCAGCCCCAGCATTTT
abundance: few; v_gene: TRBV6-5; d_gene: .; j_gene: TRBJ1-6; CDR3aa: CASRIRETSPLHF; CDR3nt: TGTGCCAGCAGAATTCGGGAGACTTCACCCCTCCACTTT